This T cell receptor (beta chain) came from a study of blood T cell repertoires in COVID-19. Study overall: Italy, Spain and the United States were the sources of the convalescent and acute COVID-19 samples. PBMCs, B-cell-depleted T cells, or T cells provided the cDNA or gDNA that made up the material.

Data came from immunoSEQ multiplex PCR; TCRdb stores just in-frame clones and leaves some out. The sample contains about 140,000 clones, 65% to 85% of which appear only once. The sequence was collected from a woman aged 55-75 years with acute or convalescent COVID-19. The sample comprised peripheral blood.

DNA for the CDR3: TGTGCCAGCAGCTTAATGGCAGTGTCATCTGCAACTAATGAAAAACTGTTTTTT. Translated, it gives CASSLMAVSSATNEKLFF. J is TRBJ1-4 and V is TRBV11-2; D remains unclear. Germline CDR1 reads SGHAT; CDR2 reads FQNNGV. The CDR3 is 18 amino acids. V lost 2 bases and J lost 0, with 16 bases in between.